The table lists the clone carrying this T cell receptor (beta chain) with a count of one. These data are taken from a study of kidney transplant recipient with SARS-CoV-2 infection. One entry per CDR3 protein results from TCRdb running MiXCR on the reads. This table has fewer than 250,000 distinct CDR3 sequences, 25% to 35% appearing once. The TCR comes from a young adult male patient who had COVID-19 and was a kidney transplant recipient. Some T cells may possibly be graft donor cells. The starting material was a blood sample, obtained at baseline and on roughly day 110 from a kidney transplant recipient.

Here the CDR3 DNA reads TGCAGTGAGGGTGGGACTAGCGGGCCCGGTAGCACAGATACGCAGTATTTT. Encoded protein: CSEGGTSGPGSTDTQYF. This chain links TRBV20-1 with TRBJ2-3, with 12 bases fitting TRBD2. The CDR3 totals 17 residues. V lost 7 bases to trimming and J lost 0 bases; unmatched junction nucleotides: 11. Germline CDR1 DFQATT, CDR2 SNEGSKA (reference sequence).